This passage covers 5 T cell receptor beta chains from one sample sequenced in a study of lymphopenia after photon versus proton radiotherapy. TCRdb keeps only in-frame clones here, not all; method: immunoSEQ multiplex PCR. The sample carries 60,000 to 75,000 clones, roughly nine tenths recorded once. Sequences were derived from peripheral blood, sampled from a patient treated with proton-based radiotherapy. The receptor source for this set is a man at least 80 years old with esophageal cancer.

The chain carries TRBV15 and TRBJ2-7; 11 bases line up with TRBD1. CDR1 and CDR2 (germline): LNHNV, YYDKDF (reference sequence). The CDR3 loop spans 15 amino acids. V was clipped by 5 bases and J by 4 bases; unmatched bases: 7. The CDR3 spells CATSGGQGARYEQYF. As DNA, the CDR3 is TGTGCCACCAGCGGAGGACAGGGGGCGCGGTACGAGCAGTACTTC.

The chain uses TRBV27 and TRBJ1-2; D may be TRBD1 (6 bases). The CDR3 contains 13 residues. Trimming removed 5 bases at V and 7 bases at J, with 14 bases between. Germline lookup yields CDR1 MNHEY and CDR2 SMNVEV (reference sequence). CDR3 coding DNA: TGTGCCAGCAGTCCACAGGGCTACGGTGGCTACACCTTC. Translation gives CASSPQGYGGYTF.

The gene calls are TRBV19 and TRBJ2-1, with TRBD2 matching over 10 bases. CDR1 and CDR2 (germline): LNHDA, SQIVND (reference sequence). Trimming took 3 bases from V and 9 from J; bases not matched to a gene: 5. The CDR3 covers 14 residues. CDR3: CASSIQWTSGEQFF. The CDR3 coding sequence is TGTGCCAGTAGTATTCAGTGGACTAGCGGTGAGCAGTTCTTC.

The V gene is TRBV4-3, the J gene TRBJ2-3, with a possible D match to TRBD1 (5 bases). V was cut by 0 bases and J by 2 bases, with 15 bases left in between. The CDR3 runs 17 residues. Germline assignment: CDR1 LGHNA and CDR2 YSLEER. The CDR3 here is CASSQDVRQGPTDTQYF. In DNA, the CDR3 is TGCGCCAGCAGCCAAGATGTTCGCCAGGGTCCCACAGATACGCAGTATTTT.

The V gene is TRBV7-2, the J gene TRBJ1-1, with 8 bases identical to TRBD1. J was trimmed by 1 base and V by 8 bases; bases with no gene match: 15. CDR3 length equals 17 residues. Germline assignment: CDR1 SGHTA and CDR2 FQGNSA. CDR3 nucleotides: TGTGCCAGCTCCCTCGGACAGGGAGTAGTAGGGAACACTGAAGCTTTCTTT. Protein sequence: CASSLGQGVVGNTEAFF. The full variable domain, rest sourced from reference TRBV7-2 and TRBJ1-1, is GAGVSQSPSNKVTEKGKDVELRCDPISGHTALYWYRQSLGQGLEFLIYFQGNSAPDKSGLPSDRFSAERTGGSVSTLTIQRTQQEDSAVYLCASSLGQGVVGNTEAFFGQGTRLTVV.